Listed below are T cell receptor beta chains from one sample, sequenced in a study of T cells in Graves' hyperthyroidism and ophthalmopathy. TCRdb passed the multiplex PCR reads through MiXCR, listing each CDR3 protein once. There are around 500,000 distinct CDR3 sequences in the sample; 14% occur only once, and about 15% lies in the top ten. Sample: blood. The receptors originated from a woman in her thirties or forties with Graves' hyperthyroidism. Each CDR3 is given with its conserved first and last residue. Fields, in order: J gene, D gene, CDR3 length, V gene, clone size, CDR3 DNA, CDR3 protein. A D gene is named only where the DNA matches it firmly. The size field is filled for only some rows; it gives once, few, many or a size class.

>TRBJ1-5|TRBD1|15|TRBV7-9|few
TGTGCCAGCAGCCGTAGTACAGGGGCCGATCAGCCCCAGCATTTT
CASSRSTGADQPQHF
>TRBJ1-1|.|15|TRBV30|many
TGTGCCTGGAGTGTCGGGACCTCCCGATGGACTGAAGCTTTCTTT
CAWSVGTSRWTEAFF
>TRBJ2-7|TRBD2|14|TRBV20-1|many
TGCAGTGGTCTCCCCTTAGCGGGAATCGACGAGCAGTACTTC
CSGLPLAGIDEQYF
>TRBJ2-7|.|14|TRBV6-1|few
TGTGCCAGCAGCTTCGCAGGGGAAACCTACGAGCAGTACTTC
CASSFAGETYEQYF
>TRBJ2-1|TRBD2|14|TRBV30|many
TGTGCCTGGAATCCGGGAGGGCCTTACAATGAGCAGTTCTTC
CAWNPGGPYNEQFF
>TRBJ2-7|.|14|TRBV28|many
TGTGCCAGCAGTTTAAGCCCGGTCTCTGACGAGCAGTACTTC
CASSLSPVSDEQYF
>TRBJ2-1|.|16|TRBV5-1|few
TGCGCCAGCAGCTCAATGGAGGGGGTAAATTATAATGAGCAGTTCTTC
CASSSMEGVNYNEQFF
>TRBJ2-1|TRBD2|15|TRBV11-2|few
TGTGCCAGCAGCCAGGGACTAGCGGTGTTGAATGAGCAGTTCTTC
CASSQGLAVLNEQFF
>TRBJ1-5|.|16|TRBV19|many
TGTGCCAGTAGTATGTCGGCAGGCTATAGCAATCAGCCCCAGCATTTT
CASSMSAGYSNQPQHF
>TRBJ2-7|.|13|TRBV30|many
TGTGCCTGGAGTGTACTACAGACCTACGAGCAGTACTTC
CAWSVLQTYEQYF
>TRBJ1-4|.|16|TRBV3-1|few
TGTGCCAGCAGCCAGAAATACTCAGCAACTAATGAAAAACTGTTTTTT
CASSQKYSATNEKLFF
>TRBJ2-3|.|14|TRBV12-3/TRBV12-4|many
TGTGCCAGCAGCCGCCAGCGGAACACAGATACGCAGTATTTT
CASSRQRNTDTQYF
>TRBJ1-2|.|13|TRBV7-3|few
TGTGCCAGCAGCCCCGGGATTCAATATGGCTACACCTTC
CASSPGIQYGYTF
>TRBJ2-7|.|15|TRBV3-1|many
TGTGCCAGCAGCCGCGAATACGGACAGACTTACGAGCAGTACTTC
CASSREYGQTYEQYF
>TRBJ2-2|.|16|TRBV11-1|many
TGTGCCAGCAGCTTAGACAGGACCGCGAACACCGGGGAGCTGTTTTTT
CASSLDRTANTGELFF
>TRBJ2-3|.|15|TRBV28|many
TGTGCCAGCAGTTTAGAGGAGACCTTCACAGATACGCAGTATTTT
CASSLEETFTDTQYF
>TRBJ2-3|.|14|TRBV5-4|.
TGTGCCAGCAGTTCCGGGACCGCGGCAGATACGCAGTATTTT
CASSSGTAADTQYF
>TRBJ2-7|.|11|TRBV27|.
TGTGCCAGCAGCTCAAGTTACGAGCAGCACTTC
CASSSSYEQHF
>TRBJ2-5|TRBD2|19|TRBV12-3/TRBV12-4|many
TGTGCCAGCAGTTTTTTAAGGTTCGGACTAGCGGGAGCAGGCGAGACCCAGTACTTC
CASSFLRFGLAGAGETQYF
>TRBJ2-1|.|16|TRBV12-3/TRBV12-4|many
TGTGCCAGCAGCACCCAGGGGCAGTTGCACCACAATGAGCAGTTCTTC
CASSTQGQLHHNEQFF
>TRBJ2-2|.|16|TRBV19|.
TGTGCCAGTACCCAAGGCCAGCGGACCAACACCGGGGAGCTGTTTTTT
CASTQGQRTNTGELFF
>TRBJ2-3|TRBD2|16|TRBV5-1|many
TGCGCCAGCAGCCCAACGCCGGCGGGAGGGACAGATACGCAGTATTTT
CASSPTPAGGTDTQYF
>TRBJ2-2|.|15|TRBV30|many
TGTGCCTGGGATTCAAGCGGGTCGAACACCGGGGAGCTGTTTTTT
CAWDSSGSNTGELFF
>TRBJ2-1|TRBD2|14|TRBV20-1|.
TGCAGTGCCACCTCGGGACTAGCTTACCATGAGCAGTTCTTC
CSATSGLAYHEQFF
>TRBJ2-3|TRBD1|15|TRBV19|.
TGTGCCAGTAGTACGGACAGGGCCCTCACAGATACGCAGTATTTT
CASSTDRALTDTQYF
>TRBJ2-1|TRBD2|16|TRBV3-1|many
TGTGCCAGCAGCCAAGTGGCGGGAGGGCCGGGCTATGAGCAGTTCTTC
CASSQVAGGPGYEQFF
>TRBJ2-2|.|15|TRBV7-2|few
TGTGCCAGCAGCTCACCGCAGGGGCGCACCGGGGAGCTGTTTTTT
CASSSPQGRTGELFF
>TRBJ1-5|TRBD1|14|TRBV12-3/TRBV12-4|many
TGTGCCAGCAGTTATGACAGGGTTGGTCAGCCCCAGCATTTT
CASSYDRVGQPQHF
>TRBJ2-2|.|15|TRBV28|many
TGTGCCAGCAGTTCTGGGGTCGCGAGAACCGGGGAGCTGTTTTTT
CASSSGVARTGELFF
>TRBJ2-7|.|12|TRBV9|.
TGTGCCAGCAGCGACGGGGGGCGCGAGCAGTACTTC
CASSDGGREQYF
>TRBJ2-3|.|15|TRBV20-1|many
TGCAGTGCTAGACTCCCGGGACAACGCACAGATACGCAGTATTTT
CSARLPGQRTDTQYF
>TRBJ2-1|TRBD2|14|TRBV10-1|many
TGTGCCAGCAGCGGGGGCCGCTCCTACAATGAGCAGTTCTTC
CASSGGRSYNEQFF
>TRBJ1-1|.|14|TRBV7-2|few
TGTGCCAGCAGCTTATACAGGGATCACACTGAAGCTTTCTTT
CASSLYRDHTEAFF
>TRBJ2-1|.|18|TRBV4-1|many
TGCGCCAGCAGCCGTTCTACTTACATAGGACTATACAACAATGAGCAGTTCTTC
CASSRSTYIGLYNNEQFF
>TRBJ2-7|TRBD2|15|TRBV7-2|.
TGTGCCAGCAGCTCTAGACTAGCGGGAGGCTACGAGCAGTACTTC
CASSSRLAGGYEQYF
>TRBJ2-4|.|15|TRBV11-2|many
TGTGCCAGCAGTTTGGACTACAGTTCCAAAAACATTCAGTACTTC
CASSLDYSSKNIQYF
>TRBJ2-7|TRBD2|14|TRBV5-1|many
TGCGCCAGCAGCTTTGACAGCGGGGTCTCCGAGCAGTACTTC
CASSFDSGVSEQYF
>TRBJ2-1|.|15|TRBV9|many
TGTGCCAGCAGCGTAGAGAGCACCTCCTACAATGAGCAGTTCTTC
CASSVESTSYNEQFF
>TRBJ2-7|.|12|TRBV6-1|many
TGTGCCAGCCATAGCGAATCCTACGAGCAGTACTTC
CASHSESYEQYF
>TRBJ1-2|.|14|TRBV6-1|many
TGTGCCAGCAGCGATACTCTGAGGGGCTCTGGCTACACCTTC
CASSDTLRGSGYTF
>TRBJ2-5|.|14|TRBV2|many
TGTGCCAGCACCTTTGGACGGACACAAGAGACCCAGTACTTC
CASTFGRTQETQYF